A selection of T cell receptor beta chains follows, all from one sample in a study of blood T cell repertoires in COVID-19. TCRdb's table, derived via immunoSEQ multiplex PCR, lists solely in-frame clones and lacks some. The sample shows some 150,000 clones, under 90% of them seen only once. Material for sequencing was peripheral blood. Source of these receptors: a human donor in a cohort sampled during active COVID-19. The CDR3 runs from the conserved cysteine through the conserved F or W. The D gene is left open where the match is weak. Clone sizes are given selectively: once, few, many, or a class where the clone is expanded.

V	D	size	J	CDR3	DNA
TRBV3-1/TRBV3-2	.	.	TRBJ2-7	CASSQGDSYEQYF	TGTGCCAGCAGCCAAGGAGACAGCTACGAGCAGTACTTC
TRBV10-3	.	.	TRBJ1-3	CAGGSSGNTIYF	TGTGCCGGGGGGTCCTCTGGAAACACCATATATTTT
TRBV3-1/TRBV3-2	TRBD1	.	TRBJ1-2	CASSARQGDLYGYTF	TGTGCCAGCAGCGCCCGACAGGGGGACCTCTATGGCTACACCTTC
TRBV2	TRBD1	.	TRBJ1-1	CASRTDRMNTEAFF	TGTGCCAGCAGGACGGACAGGATGAACACTGAAGCTTTCTTT
TRBV12-5	.	.	TRBJ1-2	CASGPGHPTGGYTF	TGTGCTAGTGGTCCGGGCCACCCAACAGGTGGCTACACCTTC
TRBV19	.	.	TRBJ1-5	CASSMASNQPQHF	TGTGCCAGTAGTATGGCTAGCAATCAGCCCCAGCATTTT
TRBV7-2	TRBD1	.	TRBJ2-3	CASSAQGAGGADTQYF	TGTGCCAGCAGCGCCCAGGGGGCAGGAGGAGCAGATACGCAGTATTTT
TRBV7-9	TRBD2	.	TRBJ2-1	CASSSLTSGEYNEQFF	TGTGCCAGCAGCTCGTTAACTAGCGGGGAATACAATGAGCAGTTCTTC
TRBV6-5	TRBD2	.	TRBJ2-7	CASSRGLGYEQYF	TGTGCCAGCAGCCGAGGACTAGGCTACGAGCAGTACTTC
TRBV18	.	.	TRBJ1-4	CASSPRGGKATNEKLFF	TGTGCCAGCTCACCCCGGGGGGGCAAGGCAACTAATGAAAAACTGTTTTTT
TRBV19	.	.	TRBJ2-7	CASSSSVFSSYEQYF	TGTGCCAGTAGTTCCTCCGTGTTTTCGTCCTACGAGCAGTACTTC
TRBV3-1/TRBV3-2	TRBD1	once	TRBJ1-2	CASSSPSGQGANYGYTF	TGTGCCAGCAGCTCCCCTTCAGGGCAGGGGGCTAACTATGGCTACACCTTC